The 17 T cell receptor beta chains reported below all come from one sample, sequenced in a study of T-cell reconstitution after alpha-beta-depleted transplantation in children. The authors prepared the TCRbeta library with unique molecular identifiers. TCRdb analysed the PCR reads with MiXCR anew, one entry per CDR3 protein. Among approximately 500,000 distinct CDR3 sequences, 10% were seen once, and the ten largest hold 2% to 2.5%. Sequenced material: PBMCs, taken before TCRalphabeta/CD19-depleted stem cell transplant. Source of these receptors: a child aged 2 to 15 with inherited bone marrow failure, due to receive a stem cell transplant.

This clonotype has at least ten counts. CDR3 DNA: TGTGCCAGCAGGGCAGGGGCGATTTCCTACGAGCAGTACTTC. Translation: CASRAGAISYEQYF. The chain couples TRBV27 to TRBJ2-7; tentatively, D is TRBD1 (6 bases). Germline CDR1 MNHEY, CDR2 SMNVEV (reference sequence). This CDR3 comprises 14 residues. V lost 6 bases and J 1 base, leaving 13 bases between the germline ends.

There are a few counts of this clonotype. The chain combines TRBV12-3 or TRBV12-4 with TRBJ2-1; TRBD2 agrees at 13 bases. This CDR3 spans 15 amino acids. After removal of 6 bases from V and 8 bases from J, the junction contained 7 bases not matched to a gene. CDR3 sequence: CASRGTSGVMDEQFF. CDR3 sequence (DNA): TGTGCCAGCAGAGGGACTAGCGGGGTCATGGATGAGCAGTTCTTC.

Many counts were recorded for this clonotype. The chain uses TRBV29-1 and TRBJ2-2, with D perhaps TRBD2 (5 bases). CDR1 is SQVTM, CDR2 ANQGSEA, per germline. This CDR3 spans 14 amino acids. V was pared by 4 bases and J by 0 bases, with 9 bases between. CDR3 in amino acids: CSVGVGTNTGELFF. CDR3 DNA: TGCAGCGTTGGGGTCGGGACGAACACCGGGGAGCTGTTTTTT.

This clonotype was seen repeatedly, ten times or more. The rearrangement links TRBV3-1 to TRBJ2-1; a possible D gene is TRBD2 (6 bases). The germline V gene encodes CDR1 LGHDT and CDR2 YNNKEL (reference sequence). The CDR3 extends over 16 amino acids. V lost 3 bases to trimming and J lost 0 bases, with 12 bases between them. CDR3 sequence reads: CASSHSSASSYNEQFF. CDR3 bases: TGTGCCAGCAGCCATTCTAGCGCGAGCTCCTACAATGAGCAGTTCTTC.

The rearrangement uses TRBV7-9 and TRBJ1-1; D is undetermined. The CDR3 spans 13 residues. With 5 bases removed from V and 4 bases from J, the gap between germline ends came to 11 bases. In germline, CDR1 is SEHNR, CDR2 FQNEAQ (reference sequence). The CDR3 loop is CASSIPGATEAFF. The CDR3 nucleotides are TGTGCCAGCAGCATTCCGGGTGCCACTGAAGCTTTCTTT.

This chain joins TRBV29-1 and TRBJ2-1; D might be TRBD2 (5 bases). The CDR3 consists of 14 residues. Between the trimmed V and J ends, which lost 6 bases and 2 bases, there was a span of 14 bases. The V gene's germline CDR1 is SQVTM and CDR2 ANQGSEA. DNA of the CDR3: TGCAGCGTCGATACTAGTACTCCCTACAATGAGCAGTTCTTC. The encoded protein is CSVDTSTPYNEQFF.

This clonotype appeared many times. The chain is built from TRBV5-6 and TRBJ2-5; D unresolved. The germline V gene encodes CDR1 SGHDT and CDR2 YYEEEE. The germline V and J ends were trimmed by 2 bases and 2 bases, with 10 bases remaining between them. This CDR3 contains 14 residues. This CDR3 reads CASSFQAPQETQYF. For the CDR3, the DNA is TGTGCCAGCAGCTTCCAGGCCCCTCAAGAGACCCAGTACTTC.

This chain uses TRBV19 with TRBJ2-1; maybe TRBD2 (6 bases). CDR3 length: 13 residues. The ends were cut back, 5 bases at V and 5 bases at J, with 10 bases in the middle. The germline V gene has CDR1 LNHDA and CDR2 SQIVND (reference sequence). DNA for the CDR3: TGTGCCAGTAGTCGTCTAGCGAACAATGAGCAGTTCTTC. Its protein product is CASSRLANNEQFF.

This clonotype was seen repeatedly, ten times or more. The chain has TRBV27 and TRBJ2-3; 8 bases are a match to TRBD1. V lost 4 bases, J lost 5 bases, and 11 bases stayed unmatched. From germline, CDR1 is MNHEY and CDR2 SMNVEV (reference sequence). This CDR3 contains 16 residues. This CDR3 reads CASSSNRGRQVDTQYF. For the CDR3, the DNA is TGTGCCAGCAGTTCCAACAGGGGGAGGCAGGTAGATACGCAGTATTTT.

At least ten counts were recorded for this clonotype. V and J are TRBV27 and TRBJ1-1; TRBD1 might be the D (6 bases). V lost 2 bases, J lost 2 bases, and 15 bases lay in between. Germline CDR1 and CDR2: MNHEY and SMNVEV (reference sequence). The CDR3 runs 16 residues. CDR3 sequence: CASSLDRPWTNTEAFF. In DNA, the CDR3 is TGTGCCAGCAGTTTAGACAGGCCGTGGACAAACACTGAAGCTTTCTTT.

The sample holds many counts of this clonotype. The chain carries TRBV29-1 and TRBJ1-3, with TRBD1 identical over 7 bases. Unmatched junction bases numbered 5, after V lost 6 bases and J lost 0 bases. Germline CDR1 and CDR2: SQVTM and ANQGSEA. The CDR3 totals 14 residues. CDR3 in amino acids: CSVEGQHSGNTIYF. CDR3 sequence (DNA): TGCAGCGTCGAGGGACAGCACTCTGGAAACACCATATATTTT.

There are many counts of this clonotype. The chain is built from TRBV7-8 and TRBJ2-7, with 10 bases matching TRBD1. Germline V gives CDR1 SGHVS, CDR2 FQNEAQ. V lost 3 bases and J lost 0; bases outside the gene matches: 2. The CDR3 runs to 15 residues. The DNA for the CDR3 is TGTGCCAGCAGCTTTGGGACAGGGGCCTCCTACGAGCAGTACTTC. Its protein is CASSFGTGASYEQYF.

The rearrangement joins TRBV6-2 or TRBV6-3 to TRBJ2-2, with 9 bases lining up with TRBD2. The CDR3 spans 16 residues. The germline gives CDR1 MNHEY, CDR2 SVGEGT. The ends lost 6 bases at V and 0 bases at J; junction bases unmatched: 5. CDR3 in amino acids: CASRLWTSANTGELFF. The DNA of the CDR3 is TGTGCCAGCAGACTCTGGACTAGCGCGAACACCGGGGAGCTGTTTTTT.

With respect to this clonotype: A much larger clonotype is one base distant, so this may be a read error. The chain employs TRBV12-3 or TRBV12-4 and TRBJ1-2; D unclear. The CDR3 runs to 13 residues. In nucleotides, the CDR3 is TGTGCCAGCAGTTTAGTCGCCCTTTATGGCCACACCTTC. Translating it yields CASSLVALYGHTF.

Concerning this clonotype: A single base separates this from a much larger clone, so it may be a read error. V usage is TRBV30 and J usage is TRBJ2-2, with 9 positions matching TRBD2. V trimming: 5 bases; J trimming: 1 base; junction bases outside the gene matches: 2. The CDR3 contains 14 residues. Germline V CDR1 and CDR2: GTSNPN, SVGIG (reference sequence). The CDR3 bases are TGTGCCTGGCGACTAGCGGAGAACACCGGGGAGCTGTTTTTT. It translates to CAWRLAENTGELFF.

The V call is TRBV27, the J call TRBJ2-5; TRBD1 agrees at 7 bases. The CDR3 sequence is 16 residues long. Trimming cost V 6 bases and J 3 bases; bases outside gene matches: 13. Germline V lookup: CDR1 MNHEY, CDR2 SMNVEV (reference sequence). Written as DNA, the CDR3 is TGTGCCAGCAGACCGGTCCGCTCCGGGACAGAAGAGACCCAGTACTTC. It codes for CASRPVRSGTEETQYF.

This clonotype has more than one count but fewer than ten. The chain is built from TRBV4-3 and TRBJ1-1; D is undetermined. Trimming removed 1 base from V and 1 base from J, with 7 bases in between. This CDR3 comprises 14 residues. CDR1 is LGHNA and CDR2 is YSLEER in the germline V gene. CDR3 coding DNA: TGCGCCAGCAGCCAAGTAAGCTCGAACACTGAAGCTTTCTTT. The encoded protein is CASSQVSSNTEAFF.